This is a list of T cell receptor beta chains from one sample in a study of shared clonotypes between healthy human individuals. Assay: immunoSEQ multiplex PCR; the TCRdb copy retains only in-frame clones and omits some. Here the sample spans about 2 million clones, roughly 94% being singletons. The sample was naive CD4+ T cells sorted from blood. Every receptor here comes from a man younger than 35 in good health. Each CDR3 is given with its conserved first and last residue. Fields, in order: J gene, clone size, V gene, D gene, CDR3 DNA, CDR3 protein. D genes are given only for firm matches. A clone size is listed for some rows: how often the clone was seen (once, few, many), or a class if it is expanded.

j_gene: TRBJ2-5
abundance: -
v_gene: TRBV4-3
d_gene: TRBD1
CDR3nt: TGCGCCAGCAGCCAAGGGACGGCAGGGGGACAGACCCAGTACTTC
CDR3aa: CASSQGTAGGQTQYF

j_gene: TRBJ2-4
abundance: -
v_gene: TRBV19
d_gene: TRBD1
CDR3nt: TGTGCCAGTAGGCTGATCGGACAGGGCATTCAGTACTTC
CDR3aa: CASRLIGQGIQYF

j_gene: TRBJ2-5
abundance: -
v_gene: TRBV12-5
d_gene: -
CDR3nt: TGTGCTAGTGCCCTCCGGACACGGCAAGAGACCCAGTACTTC
CDR3aa: CASALRTRQETQYF

j_gene: TRBJ2-5
abundance: -
v_gene: TRBV6-5
d_gene: -
CDR3nt: TGTGCCAGCAAACGGGAGACCCAGTACTTC
CDR3aa: CASKRETQYF

j_gene: TRBJ1-4
abundance: -
v_gene: TRBV4-3
d_gene: -
CDR3nt: TGCGCCAGCAGCCAAGAGGCAGGGCGGGATGAAAAACTGTTTTTT
CDR3aa: CASSQEAGRDEKLFF

j_gene: TRBJ2-3
abundance: -
v_gene: TRBV10-3
d_gene: TRBD1
CDR3nt: TGTGCCATCAGAAACAGGGGGGTGGGAGATACGCAGTATTTT
CDR3aa: CAIRNRGVGDTQYF

j_gene: TRBJ2-2
abundance: -
v_gene: TRBV27
d_gene: -
CDR3nt: TGTGCCAGCAGTTTATCGTATCGGTCAGGGTCGGCCGGGGAGCTGTTTTTT
CDR3aa: CASSLSYRSGSAGELFF

j_gene: TRBJ1-4
abundance: -
v_gene: TRBV27
d_gene: -
CDR3nt: TGTGCCAGCAGGACATGGGGGGGTAATGAAAAACTGTTTTTT
CDR3aa: CASRTWGGNEKLFF

j_gene: TRBJ2-2
abundance: -
v_gene: TRBV6-1
d_gene: -
CDR3nt: TGTGCCAGCAGTGAATTCGCGGGGTCGAACACCGGGGAGCTGTTTTTT
CDR3aa: CASSEFAGSNTGELFF

j_gene: TRBJ1-5
abundance: -
v_gene: TRBV5-6
d_gene: -
CDR3nt: TGTGCCAGCAGCTCCCGGGGGCTGGGCCAGCCCCAGCATTTT
CDR3aa: CASSSRGLGQPQHF

j_gene: TRBJ1-5
abundance: -
v_gene: TRBV9
d_gene: TRBD1
CDR3nt: TGTGCCAGCAGCGGGGGACAGATCAATCAGCCCCAGCATTTT
CDR3aa: CASSGGQINQPQHF

j_gene: TRBJ2-1
abundance: -
v_gene: TRBV5-1
d_gene: -
CDR3nt: TGCGCCAGCAGCCCCACACCCAGCGAAGGGAGCGCTGAGCAGTTCTTC
CDR3aa: CASSPTPSEGSAEQFF

j_gene: TRBJ1-1
abundance: -
v_gene: TRBV28
d_gene: -
CDR3nt: TGTGCCAGCAGCCTTAGGGTCACTGAAGCTTTCTTT
CDR3aa: CASSLRVTEAFF

j_gene: TRBJ1-6
abundance: -
v_gene: TRBV5-6
d_gene: TRBD1
CDR3nt: TGTGCCAGCAGCTTCCCGGGACAGGGGGCTTCACCCCTCCACTTT
CDR3aa: CASSFPGQGASPLHF

j_gene: TRBJ2-3
abundance: -
v_gene: TRBV9
d_gene: TRBD2
CDR3nt: TGTGCCAGCAGCGTAAGGGCCGCGGGGGACTGGGACACAGATACGCAGTATTTT
CDR3aa: CASSVRAAGDWDTDTQYF

j_gene: TRBJ2-3
abundance: -
v_gene: TRBV7-2
d_gene: TRBD2
CDR3nt: TGTGCCAGCAGCTTACGGGGACTAGCGGGAGGGGCGGCAGATACGCAGTATTTT
CDR3aa: CASSLRGLAGGAADTQYF

j_gene: TRBJ2-1
abundance: -
v_gene: TRBV9
d_gene: TRBD1
CDR3nt: TGTGCCAGCAGCGTAGCCGGGACAGGGGTTTACAATGAGCAGTTCTTC
CDR3aa: CASSVAGTGVYNEQFF

j_gene: TRBJ1-5
abundance: -
v_gene: TRBV6-1
d_gene: -
CDR3nt: TGTGCCAGCAGTGAAGCCCCCGGATTCAATCAGCCCCAGCATTTT
CDR3aa: CASSEAPGFNQPQHF

j_gene: TRBJ2-3
abundance: -
v_gene: TRBV9
d_gene: -
CDR3nt: TGTGCCAGCAGCGTAGTAGGCTCGGACTTCAATACGCAGTATTTT
CDR3aa: CASSVVGSDFNTQYF

j_gene: TRBJ2-7
abundance: -
v_gene: TRBV13
d_gene: -
CDR3nt: TGTGCCAGCAGCTTAGCCGTCGACGAGCAGTACTTC
CDR3aa: CASSLAVDEQYF

j_gene: TRBJ1-6
abundance: -
v_gene: TRBV10-2
d_gene: TRBD1
CDR3nt: TGCGCCAGCAGTGAGACAGGGGGGGATAATTCACCCCTCCACTTT
CDR3aa: CASSETGGDNSPLHF

j_gene: TRBJ2-7
abundance: -
v_gene: TRBV27
d_gene: -
CDR3nt: TGTGCCAGCAGTTTATCGGCCTCCTTCTACGAGCAGTACTTC
CDR3aa: CASSLSASFYEQYF

j_gene: TRBJ2-7
abundance: -
v_gene: TRBV7-2
d_gene: -
CDR3nt: TGTGCCAGCACAACGAGGGGGACCCGCGAGCAGTACTTC
CDR3aa: CASTTRGTREQYF

j_gene: TRBJ2-7
abundance: -
v_gene: TRBV6-6
d_gene: TRBD1
CDR3nt: TGTGCCAGCAGTTACTCGGGACAGGACGCCTACGAGCAGTACTTC
CDR3aa: CASSYSGQDAYEQYF

j_gene: TRBJ2-7
abundance: -
v_gene: TRBV10-1
d_gene: -
CDR3nt: TGCGCCAGCAGTGAGGGTCCACCGGGGGAGCAGTACTTC
CDR3aa: CASSEGPPGEQYF

j_gene: TRBJ2-6
abundance: -
v_gene: TRBV5-4
d_gene: -
CDR3nt: TGTGCCAGCAGCCAAAGCTCTGGGGCCAACGTCCTGACTTTC
CDR3aa: CASSQSSGANVLTF

j_gene: TRBJ2-3
abundance: -
v_gene: TRBV9
d_gene: TRBD2
CDR3nt: TGTGCCAGCAGCGTTTCCAGCGGGGGAAGCACAGATACGCAGTATTTT
CDR3aa: CASSVSSGGSTDTQYF

j_gene: TRBJ2-1
abundance: -
v_gene: TRBV5-1
d_gene: -
CDR3nt: TGCGCCAGCAGCCCCCTGGGGTCCTCCTACAATGAGCAGTTCTTC
CDR3aa: CASSPLGSSYNEQFF

j_gene: TRBJ1-1
abundance: -
v_gene: TRBV20-1
d_gene: -
CDR3nt: TGCGGTGCCATTGGAAGCGGGGCTTTCTTT
CDR3aa: CGAIGSGAFF

j_gene: TRBJ1-1
abundance: -
v_gene: TRBV6-6
d_gene: TRBD1
CDR3nt: TGTGCCAGCAGCCCCGGGACAGGGAGCATGAACACTGAAGCTTTCTTT
CDR3aa: CASSPGTGSMNTEAFF

j_gene: TRBJ1-2
abundance: -
v_gene: TRBV28
d_gene: -
CDR3nt: TGTGCCAGCGGAGATGCGACCGGGGGCTACACCTTC
CDR3aa: CASGDATGGYTF

j_gene: TRBJ1-5
abundance: -
v_gene: TRBV6-1
d_gene: -
CDR3nt: TGTGCCAGCAGTGAGGCGCGGTATAGCAATCAGCCCCAGCATTTT
CDR3aa: CASSEARYSNQPQHF

j_gene: TRBJ2-2
abundance: -
v_gene: TRBV7-9
d_gene: -
CDR3nt: TGTGCCAGCAGCTTAGGGAGAGGCCCCGGCACCGGGGAGCTGTTTTTT
CDR3aa: CASSLGRGPGTGELFF

j_gene: TRBJ2-3
abundance: -
v_gene: TRBV6-6
d_gene: TRBD1
CDR3nt: TGTGCCGAAGGGACAGGGACAGATACGCAGTATTTT
CDR3aa: CAEGTGTDTQYF

j_gene: TRBJ2-5
abundance: -
v_gene: TRBV18
d_gene: TRBD1
CDR3nt: TGTGCCAGCTCACCACCACAGGGACAGCAAGAGACCCAGTACTTC
CDR3aa: CASSPPQGQQETQYF

j_gene: TRBJ2-3
abundance: once
v_gene: TRBV20-1
d_gene: -
CDR3nt: TGCAGTGCCCCGGAGTCTTCTATGCAGTATTTT
CDR3aa: CSAPESSMQYF

j_gene: TRBJ2-1
abundance: -
v_gene: TRBV5-1
d_gene: TRBD2
CDR3nt: TGCGCCAGCAGCCCCCTGGCTAGCGGGAGGCATTCCGATGAGCAGTTCTTC
CDR3aa: CASSPLASGRHSDEQFF

j_gene: TRBJ2-3
abundance: -
v_gene: TRBV6-5
d_gene: -
CDR3nt: TGTGCCAGCAGTTACTCCCCTAGGGCGGATACGCAGTATTTT
CDR3aa: CASSYSPRADTQYF

j_gene: TRBJ2-7
abundance: -
v_gene: TRBV6-1
d_gene: -
CDR3nt: TGTGCCAGCAGAACGGGGAAGGGGACTTCCTACGAGCAGTACTTC
CDR3aa: CASRTGKGTSYEQYF

j_gene: TRBJ2-5
abundance: -
v_gene: TRBV6-5
d_gene: TRBD2
CDR3nt: TGTGCCAGCAGTCCTAGCGGGGGGGAGACCCAGTACTTC
CDR3aa: CASSPSGGETQYF

j_gene: TRBJ2-3
abundance: -
v_gene: TRBV2
d_gene: -
CDR3nt: TGTGCCAGCAGAGGACTGGTTGCATTAGATACGCAGTATTTT
CDR3aa: CASRGLVALDTQYF

j_gene: TRBJ1-1
abundance: -
v_gene: TRBV29-1
d_gene: -
CDR3nt: TGCAGCGTTTATAGCCGGGACACTGAAGCTTTCTTT
CDR3aa: CSVYSRDTEAFF

j_gene: TRBJ1-2
abundance: -
v_gene: TRBV19
d_gene: TRBD1
CDR3nt: TGTGCCAGTAACCCAACCCGACAGGGCTATGGCTACACCTTC
CDR3aa: CASNPTRQGYGYTF

j_gene: TRBJ2-1
abundance: -
v_gene: TRBV28
d_gene: TRBD1
CDR3nt: TGTGCCATCACTTCCCGGACAGGGAGATCGTTTGAGCAGTTCTTC
CDR3aa: CAITSRTGRSFEQFF

j_gene: TRBJ2-7
abundance: -
v_gene: TRBV5-1
d_gene: -
CDR3nt: TGCGCCAGCAGCTTGGACGACAGGGAGGTTTCAGAGCAGTACTTC
CDR3aa: CASSLDDREVSEQYF

j_gene: TRBJ2-6
abundance: -
v_gene: TRBV6-1
d_gene: -
CDR3nt: TGTGCCAGCAGTGGAGGGGCCCACTCTGGGGCCAACGTCCTGACTTTC
CDR3aa: CASSGGAHSGANVLTF